This is a list of T cell receptor beta chains from one sample in a study of blood T cell repertoires in COVID-19. Here immunoSEQ multiplex PCR was the method, and the copy in TCRdb shows in-frame clones only, minus some. The table lists 180,000 or so clones, around 86% of them singletons. The specimen sequenced was peripheral blood. All receptors derive from a man aged 40-49 years with acute or convalescent COVID-19. Both conserved end residues are part of each CDR3. D genes are given only for firm matches. Part of the rows lack a size; the others show once, few, many or a class for expanded clones.

d_call: TRBD2; clone_size: -; j_call: TRBJ2-1; v_call: TRBV18; cdr3_nt: TGTGCCAGCTCGCCGACTAGCGGGGGGGCCTACAATGAGCAGTTCTTC; cdr3_aa: CASSPTSGGAYNEQFF
d_call: TRBD1; clone_size: -; j_call: TRBJ2-1; v_call: TRBV7-2; cdr3_nt: TGTGCCAGCAGCTTAGGGACAGGGAGGCCCGAGCAGTTCTTC; cdr3_aa: CASSLGTGRPEQFF
d_call: TRBD1; clone_size: -; j_call: TRBJ1-2; v_call: TRBV9; cdr3_nt: TGTGCCAGCAGCGCAGGGACAGGCCCTTATGGCTACACCTTC; cdr3_aa: CASSAGTGPYGYTF
d_call: -; clone_size: once; j_call: TRBJ1-2; v_call: TRBV6-6; cdr3_nt: TGTGCCAGCAGCGATAGACAGATCATCAATGGCTACACCTTC; cdr3_aa: CASSDRQIINGYTF
d_call: -; clone_size: once; j_call: TRBJ1-5; v_call: TRBV10-3; cdr3_nt: TGTGCCATCAGTGAGTCACAGTTAAATCAGCCCCAGCATTTT; cdr3_aa: CAISESQLNQPQHF
d_call: TRBD1; clone_size: -; j_call: TRBJ1-3; v_call: TRBV19; cdr3_nt: TGTGCCAGCTCCGACAGGGGAGCTGGAAACACCATATATTTT; cdr3_aa: CASSDRGAGNTIYF
d_call: TRBD2; clone_size: once; j_call: TRBJ2-2; v_call: TRBV20-1; cdr3_nt: TGCAGTGCTAGTTCTAGCGGGGGGTCGAACACCGGGGAGCTGTTTTTT; cdr3_aa: CSASSSGGSNTGELFF
d_call: TRBD1; clone_size: -; j_call: TRBJ1-6; v_call: TRBV2; cdr3_nt: TGTGCCAGCATGTCTGACAGGGGAGGGTCCTATAATTCACCCCTCCACTTT; cdr3_aa: CASMSDRGGSYNSPLHF
d_call: -; clone_size: -; j_call: TRBJ1-1; v_call: TRBV15; cdr3_nt: TGTGCCACCAGTAGACCCGCGGATATGAACACTGAAGCTTTCTTT; cdr3_aa: CATSRPADMNTEAFF
d_call: TRBD1; clone_size: -; j_call: TRBJ1-2; v_call: TRBV5-1; cdr3_nt: TGCGCCAGCAGCTCCGGACAGGGGGGAGGTGGCTACACCTTC; cdr3_aa: CASSSGQGGGGYTF
d_call: -; clone_size: -; j_call: TRBJ2-5; v_call: TRBV5-1; cdr3_nt: TGCGCCAGCAGCGCGATGACTATCCAAGAGACCCAGTACTTC; cdr3_aa: CASSAMTIQETQYF
d_call: -; clone_size: -; j_call: TRBJ2-3; v_call: TRBV6-5; cdr3_nt: TGTGCCAGCAGTTACAACGGTGTGGGGGGAGATACGCAGTATTTT; cdr3_aa: CASSYNGVGGDTQYF
d_call: -; clone_size: -; j_call: TRBJ2-1; v_call: TRBV28; cdr3_nt: TGTGCCAGCGGGCTGGCGGGGCGGTACAATGAGCAGTTCTTC; cdr3_aa: CASGLAGRYNEQFF
d_call: TRBD2; clone_size: -; j_call: TRBJ2-7; v_call: TRBV27; cdr3_nt: TGTGCCAGCAGTTCTAGCGGGGGGTCCTACGAGCAGTACTTC; cdr3_aa: CASSSSGGSYEQYF
d_call: TRBD1; clone_size: -; j_call: TRBJ2-5; v_call: TRBV2; cdr3_nt: TGTGCCAGCAGTCGGGACAGGGGGCACCAAGAGACCCAGTACTTC; cdr3_aa: CASSRDRGHQETQYF
d_call: TRBD1; clone_size: -; j_call: TRBJ1-5; v_call: TRBV10-2; cdr3_nt: TGCGCCAGCAGTGACATGGACAGGGGTCAGCCCCAGCATTTT; cdr3_aa: CASSDMDRGQPQHF
d_call: TRBD2; clone_size: -; j_call: TRBJ2-7; v_call: TRBV28; cdr3_nt: TGTGCCAGCAGAACTCGGGGGGGTTCCTACGAGCAGTACTTC; cdr3_aa: CASRTRGGSYEQYF
d_call: -; clone_size: -; j_call: TRBJ2-3; v_call: TRBV24-1; cdr3_nt: TGTGCCACCAGTGGAGGACATAAAAGCACAGATACGCAGTATTTT; cdr3_aa: CATSGGHKSTDTQYF
d_call: TRBD2; clone_size: -; j_call: TRBJ2-7; v_call: TRBV7-8; cdr3_nt: TGTGCCAGCAGCTACGGACTAGCGGGGGGAATGGTCTACGAGCAGTACTTC; cdr3_aa: CASSYGLAGGMVYEQYF
d_call: TRBD2; clone_size: -; j_call: TRBJ2-3; v_call: TRBV13; cdr3_nt: TGTGCCATCAGGACTAGCGGGGGGGCCTGGCCAGATACGCAGTATTTT; cdr3_aa: CAIRTSGGAWPDTQYF
d_call: TRBD1; clone_size: -; j_call: TRBJ2-2; v_call: TRBV5-1; cdr3_nt: TGCGCCAGCAGCGTCTCCAGGGGGAAGGAAAACACCGGGGAGCTGTTTTTT; cdr3_aa: CASSVSRGKENTGELFF
d_call: TRBD2; clone_size: -; j_call: TRBJ2-1; v_call: TRBV13; cdr3_nt: TGTGCCAGCAGCTCCCGGACTAGCGGGGGGTTTTACAATGAGCAGTTCTTC; cdr3_aa: CASSSRTSGGFYNEQFF
d_call: -; clone_size: -; j_call: TRBJ2-5; v_call: TRBV19; cdr3_nt: TGTGCCAGTAGGCGGACGGGATTTGGTGAGACCCAGTACTTC; cdr3_aa: CASRRTGFGETQYF
d_call: TRBD1; clone_size: -; j_call: TRBJ2-7; v_call: TRBV2; cdr3_nt: TGTGCCAGCACCACCGTGAGACAGGGGGCAGATGAGCAGTACTTC; cdr3_aa: CASTTVRQGADEQYF
d_call: TRBD2; clone_size: once; j_call: TRBJ2-5; v_call: TRBV7-9; cdr3_nt: TGTGCCAGCAGCTTAGCGATGCGGGGGGGCGGAGAGACCCAGTACTTC; cdr3_aa: CASSLAMRGGGETQYF
d_call: TRBD2; clone_size: -; j_call: TRBJ2-7; v_call: TRBV18; cdr3_nt: TGTGCCAGCTCACCGGGGGAGGGGACCGAGCAGTACTTC; cdr3_aa: CASSPGEGTEQYF
d_call: -; clone_size: -; j_call: TRBJ1-2; v_call: TRBV27; cdr3_nt: TGTGCCAGCAGTTTTATTCAGGGAAACGGCTACACCTTC; cdr3_aa: CASSFIQGNGYTF
d_call: TRBD2; clone_size: once; j_call: TRBJ2-3; v_call: TRBV7-2; cdr3_nt: TGTGCCAGCAGCTTAATAGCGGGGGGGTTGACAGATACGCAGTATTTT; cdr3_aa: CASSLIAGGLTDTQYF
d_call: -; clone_size: -; j_call: TRBJ2-7; v_call: TRBV28; cdr3_nt: TGTGCCAGCAGTTTAGAATCACAGACCTCCTACGAGCAGTACTTC; cdr3_aa: CASSLESQTSYEQYF